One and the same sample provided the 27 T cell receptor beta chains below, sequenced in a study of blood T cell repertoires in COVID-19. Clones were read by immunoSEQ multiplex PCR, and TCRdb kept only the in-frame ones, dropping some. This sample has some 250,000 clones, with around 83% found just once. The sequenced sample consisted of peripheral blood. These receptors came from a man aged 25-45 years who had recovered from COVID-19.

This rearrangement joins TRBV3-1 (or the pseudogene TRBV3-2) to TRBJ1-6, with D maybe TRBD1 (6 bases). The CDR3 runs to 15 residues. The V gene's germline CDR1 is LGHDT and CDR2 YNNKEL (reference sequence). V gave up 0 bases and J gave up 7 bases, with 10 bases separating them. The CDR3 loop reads CASSQDRGGNSPLHF. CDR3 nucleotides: TGTGCCAGCAGCCAAGACAGGGGCGGGAATTCACCCCTCCACTTT.

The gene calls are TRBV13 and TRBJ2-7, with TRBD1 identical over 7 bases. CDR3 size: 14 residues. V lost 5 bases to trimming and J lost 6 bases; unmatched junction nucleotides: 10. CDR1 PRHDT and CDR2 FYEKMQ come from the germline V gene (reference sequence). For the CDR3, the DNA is TGTGCCAGCAGCCTCGGACAGGCATGGGGCGAGCAGTACTTC. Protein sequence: CASSLGQAWGEQYF.

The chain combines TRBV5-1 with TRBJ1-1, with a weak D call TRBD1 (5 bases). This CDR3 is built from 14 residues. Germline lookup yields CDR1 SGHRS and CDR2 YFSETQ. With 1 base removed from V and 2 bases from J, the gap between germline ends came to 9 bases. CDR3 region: CASSLIGDNTEAFF. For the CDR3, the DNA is TGCGCCAGCAGCTTGATAGGGGATAACACTGAAGCTTTCTTT.

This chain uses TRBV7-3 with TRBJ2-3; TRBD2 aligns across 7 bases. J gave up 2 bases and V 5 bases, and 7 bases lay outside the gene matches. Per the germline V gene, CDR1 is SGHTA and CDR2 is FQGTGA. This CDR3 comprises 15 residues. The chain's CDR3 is CASSGGVTATDTQYF. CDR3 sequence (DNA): TGTGCCAGCAGCGGGGGGGTTACTGCCACAGATACGCAGTATTTT.

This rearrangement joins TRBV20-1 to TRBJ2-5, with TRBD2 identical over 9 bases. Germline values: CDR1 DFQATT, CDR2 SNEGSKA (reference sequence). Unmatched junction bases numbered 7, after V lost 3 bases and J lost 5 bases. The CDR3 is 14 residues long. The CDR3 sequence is CSASLAGQPETQYF. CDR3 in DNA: TGCAGTGCTAGTCTAGCGGGGCAACCGGAGACCCAGTACTTC.

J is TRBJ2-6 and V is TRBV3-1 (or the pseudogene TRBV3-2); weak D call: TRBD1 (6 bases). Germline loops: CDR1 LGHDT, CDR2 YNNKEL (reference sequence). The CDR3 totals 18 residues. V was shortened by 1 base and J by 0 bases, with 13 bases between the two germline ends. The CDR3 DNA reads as TGTGCCAGCAGCCAAGTAGGGGGACGGAACTCTGGGGCCAACGTCCTGACTTTC. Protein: CASSQVGGRNSGANVLTF.

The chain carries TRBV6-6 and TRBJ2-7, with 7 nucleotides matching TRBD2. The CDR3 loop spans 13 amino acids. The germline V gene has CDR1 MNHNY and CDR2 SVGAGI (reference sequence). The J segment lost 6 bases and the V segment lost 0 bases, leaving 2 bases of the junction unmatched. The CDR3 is CASSYSGLGEQYF. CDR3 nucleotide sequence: TGTGCCAGCAGTTACTCTGGACTAGGCGAGCAGTACTTC.

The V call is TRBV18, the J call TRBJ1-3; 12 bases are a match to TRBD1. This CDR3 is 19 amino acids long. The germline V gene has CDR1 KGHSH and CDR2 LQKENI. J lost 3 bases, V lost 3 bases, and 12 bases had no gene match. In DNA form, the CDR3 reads TGTGCCAGCTCACCCCTAAACCGGGACAGGGGGCCGTATGGAAACACCATATATTTT. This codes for CASSPLNRDRGPYGNTIYF.

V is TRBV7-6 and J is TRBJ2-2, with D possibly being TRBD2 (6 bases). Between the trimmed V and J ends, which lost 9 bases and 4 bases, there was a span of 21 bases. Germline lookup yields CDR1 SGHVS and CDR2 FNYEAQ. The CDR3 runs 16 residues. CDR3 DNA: TGTGCCAGTAGATCCGTCGGCGGGGCGTTCACCGGGGAGCTGTTTTTT. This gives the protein CASRSVGGAFTGELFF.

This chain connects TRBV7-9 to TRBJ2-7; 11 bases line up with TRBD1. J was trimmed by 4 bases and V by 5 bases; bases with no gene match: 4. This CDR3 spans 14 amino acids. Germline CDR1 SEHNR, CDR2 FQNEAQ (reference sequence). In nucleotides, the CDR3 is TGTGCCAGCAGCCTCGGACAGGGGGCTTACGAGCAGTACGTC. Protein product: CASSLGQGAYEQYV.

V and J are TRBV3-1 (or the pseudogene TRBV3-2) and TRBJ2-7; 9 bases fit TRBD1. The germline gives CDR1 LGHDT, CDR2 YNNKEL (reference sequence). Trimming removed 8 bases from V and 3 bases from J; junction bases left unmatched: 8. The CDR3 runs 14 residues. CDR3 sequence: CASAVGTGSYEQYF. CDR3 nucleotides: TGTGCCAGCGCCGTAGGGACAGGGAGCTACGAGCAGTACTTC.

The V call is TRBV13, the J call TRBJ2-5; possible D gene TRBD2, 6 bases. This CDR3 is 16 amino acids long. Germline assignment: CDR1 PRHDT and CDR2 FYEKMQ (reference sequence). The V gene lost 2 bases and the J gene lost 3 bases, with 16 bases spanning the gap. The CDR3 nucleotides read TGTGCCAGCAGCTTAATCGGGGAGGCGGTGAAAGAGACCCAGTACTTC. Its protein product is CASSLIGEAVKETQYF.

As DNA, the CDR3 is TGTGCCAGCAGTAAAACGCCGGGACTGAGATCTTTTGGCGGCTACACCTTC. Translating it yields CASSKTPGLRSFGGYTF. The chain uses TRBV6-2 or TRBV6-3 and TRBJ1-2; maybe TRBD1 (5 bases). The CDR3 runs 17 residues. CDR1 MNHEY and CDR2 SVGEGT come from the germline V gene. The V end was cut by 5 bases, the J end by 8 bases, with 27 bases between.

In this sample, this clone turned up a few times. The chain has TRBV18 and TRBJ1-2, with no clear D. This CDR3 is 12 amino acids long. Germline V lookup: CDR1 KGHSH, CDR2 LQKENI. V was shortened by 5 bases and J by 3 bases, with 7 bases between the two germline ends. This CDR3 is CASSVEDYGYTF. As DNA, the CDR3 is TGTGCCAGCTCAGTAGAAGACTATGGCTACACCTTC.

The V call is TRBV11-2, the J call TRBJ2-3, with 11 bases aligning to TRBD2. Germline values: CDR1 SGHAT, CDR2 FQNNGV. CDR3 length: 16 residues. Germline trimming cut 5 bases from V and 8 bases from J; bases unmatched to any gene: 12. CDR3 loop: CASSGELAGAGGTQYF. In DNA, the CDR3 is TGTGCCAGCAGCGGGGAACTAGCGGGGGCCGGGGGTACGCAGTATTTT.

The CDR3 DNA sequence: TGCGCCAGCAGTCGATACCACTCCGGGACTAGATTAGACAATGAGCAGTTCTTC. Translated, it gives CASSRYHSGTRLDNEQFF. The V call is TRBV23-1, the J call TRBJ2-1; 8 bases line up with TRBD2. TRBV23-1 falls under the ORF class, with uncertain function. The CDR3 totals 18 residues. After removal of 4 bases from V and 5 bases from J, the junction contained 16 bases not matched to a gene.

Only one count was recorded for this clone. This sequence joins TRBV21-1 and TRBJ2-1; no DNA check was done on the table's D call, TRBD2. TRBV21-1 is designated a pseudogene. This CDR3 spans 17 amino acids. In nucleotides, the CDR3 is TGTGCCAGCAGCAAATGGGTGGGACTAGCGCTTGGAAATGAGCAGTTCTTC. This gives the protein CASSKWVGLALGNEQFF.

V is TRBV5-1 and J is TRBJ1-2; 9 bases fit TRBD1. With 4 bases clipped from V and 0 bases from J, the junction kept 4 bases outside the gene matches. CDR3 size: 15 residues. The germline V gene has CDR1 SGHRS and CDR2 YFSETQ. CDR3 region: CASSQDRGSNYGYTF. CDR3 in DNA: TGCGCCAGCAGCCAGGACAGGGGATCTAACTATGGCTACACCTTC.

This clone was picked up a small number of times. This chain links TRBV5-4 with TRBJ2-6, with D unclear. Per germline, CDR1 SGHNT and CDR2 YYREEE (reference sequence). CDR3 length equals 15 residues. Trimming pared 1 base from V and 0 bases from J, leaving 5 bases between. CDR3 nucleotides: TGTGCCAGCAGCTTGTCGGGCTCTGGGGCCAACGTCCTGACTTTC. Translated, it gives CASSLSGSGANVLTF. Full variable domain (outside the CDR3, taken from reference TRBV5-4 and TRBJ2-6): ETGVTQSPTHLIKTRGQQVTLRCSSQSGHNTVSWYQQALGQGPQFIFQYYREEENGRGNFPPRFSGLQFPNYSSELNVNALELDDSALYLCASSLSGSGANVLTFGAGSRLTVL.

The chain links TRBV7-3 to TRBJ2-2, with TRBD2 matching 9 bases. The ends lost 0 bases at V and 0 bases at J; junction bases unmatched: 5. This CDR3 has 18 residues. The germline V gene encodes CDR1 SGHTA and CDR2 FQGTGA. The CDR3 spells CASSLTGGGAPNTGELFF. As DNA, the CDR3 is TGTGCCAGCAGCTTAACTGGCGGGGGGGCCCCGAACACCGGGGAGCTGTTTTTT. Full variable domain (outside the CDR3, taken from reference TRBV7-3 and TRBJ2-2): GAGVSQTPSNKVTEKGKYVELRCDPISGHTALYWYRQSLGQGPEFLIYFQGTGAADDSGLPNDRFFAVRPEGSVSTLKIQRTERGDSAVYLCASSLTGGGAPNTGELFFGEGSRLTVL.

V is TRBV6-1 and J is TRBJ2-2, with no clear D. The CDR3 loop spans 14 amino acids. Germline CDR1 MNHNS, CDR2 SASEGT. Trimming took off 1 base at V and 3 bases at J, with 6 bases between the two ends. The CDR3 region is CASSEVGDTGELFF. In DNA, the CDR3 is TGTGCCAGCAGTGAAGTAGGAGACACCGGGGAGCTGTTTTTT.

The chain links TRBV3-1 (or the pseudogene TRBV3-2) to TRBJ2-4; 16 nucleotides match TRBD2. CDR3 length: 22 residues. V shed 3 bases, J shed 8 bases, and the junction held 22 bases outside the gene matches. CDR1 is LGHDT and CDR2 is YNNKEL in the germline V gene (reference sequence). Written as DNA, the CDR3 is TGTGCCAGCAGCCACCCACCCGGACCGGGACTAGCGGGGGGGCCAGGTTTAGACATTCAGTACTTC. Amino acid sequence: CASSHPPGPGLAGGPGLDIQYF.

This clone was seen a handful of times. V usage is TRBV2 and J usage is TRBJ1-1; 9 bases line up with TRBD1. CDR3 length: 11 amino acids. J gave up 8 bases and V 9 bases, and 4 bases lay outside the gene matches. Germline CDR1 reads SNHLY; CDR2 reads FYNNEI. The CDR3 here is CARAGTGEAFF. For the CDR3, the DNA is TGTGCCAGAGCGGGGACAGGGGAAGCTTTCTTT. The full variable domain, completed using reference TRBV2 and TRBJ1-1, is EPEVTQTPSHQVTQMGQEVILRCVPISNHLYFYWYRQILGQKVEFLVSFYNNEISEKSEIFDDQFSVERPDGSNFTLKIRSTKLEDSAMYFCARAGTGEAFFGQGTRLTVV.

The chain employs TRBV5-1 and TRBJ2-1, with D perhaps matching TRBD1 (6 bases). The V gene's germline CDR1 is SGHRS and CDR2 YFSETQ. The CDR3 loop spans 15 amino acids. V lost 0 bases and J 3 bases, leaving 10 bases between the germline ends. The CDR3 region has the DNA TGCGCCAGCAGCTTGGTACAGGGAAGCTACAATGAGCAGTTCTTC. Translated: CASSLVQGSYNEQFF.

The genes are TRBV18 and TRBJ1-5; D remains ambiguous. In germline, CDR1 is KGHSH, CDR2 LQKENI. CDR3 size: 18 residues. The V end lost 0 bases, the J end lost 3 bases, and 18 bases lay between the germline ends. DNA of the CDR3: TGTGCCAGCTCACCACCCACCACCTTGGGAGGCTTCAATCAGCCCCAGCATTTT. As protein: CASSPPTTLGGFNQPQHF.

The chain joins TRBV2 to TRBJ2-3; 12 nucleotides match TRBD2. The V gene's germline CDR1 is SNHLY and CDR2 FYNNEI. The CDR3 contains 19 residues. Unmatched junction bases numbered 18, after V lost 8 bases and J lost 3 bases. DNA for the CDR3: TGTGCCAGCTACCCCCGAGGCCTAGCGGGGGGGCCGGGGACAGATACGCAGTATTTT. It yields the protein CASYPRGLAGGPGTDTQYF.

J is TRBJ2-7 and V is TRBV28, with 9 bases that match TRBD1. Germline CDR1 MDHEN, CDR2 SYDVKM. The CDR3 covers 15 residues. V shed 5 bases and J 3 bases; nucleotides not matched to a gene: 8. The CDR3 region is CASSPGTGFHYEQYV. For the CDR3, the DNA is TGTGCCAGCAGTCCCGGGACAGGGTTCCACTACGAGCAGTACGTC.